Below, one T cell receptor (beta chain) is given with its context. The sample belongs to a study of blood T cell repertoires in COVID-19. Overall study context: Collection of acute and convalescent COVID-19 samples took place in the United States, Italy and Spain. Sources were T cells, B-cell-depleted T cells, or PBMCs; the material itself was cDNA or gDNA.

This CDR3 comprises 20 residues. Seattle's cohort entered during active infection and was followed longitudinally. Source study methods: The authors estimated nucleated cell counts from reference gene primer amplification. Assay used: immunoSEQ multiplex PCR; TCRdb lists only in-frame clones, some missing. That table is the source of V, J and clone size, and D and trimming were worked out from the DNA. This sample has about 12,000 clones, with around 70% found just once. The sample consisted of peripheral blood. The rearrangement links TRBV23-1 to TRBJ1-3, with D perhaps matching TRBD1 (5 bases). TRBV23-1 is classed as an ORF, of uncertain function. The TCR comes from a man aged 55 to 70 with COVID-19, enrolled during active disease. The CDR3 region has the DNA TGCGACGGGGGTGGCCGGATGTCGGGGCAAACAGGCCGCTCTGGAAACACCATATATTTT. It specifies CDGGGRMSGQTGRSGNTIYF.